The 10 T cell receptor beta chains presented below share a single source sample, sequenced in a study of T-cell reconstitution after alpha-beta-depleted transplantation in children (dated by TCRdb to 2015 to 2016). The sample's treatment or condition label, in plain terms: allogeneic hematopoietic cell transplantation with graft depleted of TCRalphabeta T cells and CD19 B cells. The method was PCR. Sequencing instrument: Illumina HiSeq 2500. To normalize quantification of the TCRbeta repertoire, the TCR libraries were built with molecular barcoding that relied on unique molecular identifiers. Clones were called with MiXCR by TCRdb after fastp trimmed the public reads at Q25, and only in-frame beta chains were retained. Under each unique CDR3 protein, matching rows form one entry showing the most common genes and DNA. Recorded for this sample are hundreds of thousands of distinct CDR3 sequences; approximately 14% of them occurred a single time. The top ten constitute roughly 0.84% of the sample.

This specimen was PBMCs, taken before TCRalphabeta/CD19-depleted stem cell transplant. The receptors come from a girl aged 2-10 years with congenital amegakaryocytic thrombocytopenia, due to receive a stem cell transplant.

The chain combines TRBV24-1 with TRBJ2-1; TRBD2 is a possible D gene (6 bases). Trimming left V 0 bases short and J 10 bases short, with 9 bases between. Germline V gene data show CDR1 as KGHDR and CDR2 as SFDVKD. This CDR3 is 13 amino acids long. The CDR3 region is CATSDLSGPEQFF. DNA for the CDR3: TGTGCCACCAGTGATTTGAGCGGGCCCGAGCAGTTCTTC.

The rearrangement links TRBV2 to TRBJ1-5; D unclear. This CDR3 is 12 amino acids long. V was trimmed by 8 bases and J by 6 bases, leaving 11 bases between them. Germline V gene lookup returns CDR1 SNHLY and CDR2 FYNNEI. The CDR3 spells CASSSGFQPQHF. The CDR3 nucleotides are TGTGCCAGCTCGTCGGGTTTTCAGCCCCAGCATTTT.

There are a few counts of this clonotype. V is TRBV25-1 and J is TRBJ2-3; TRBD1 matches 9 bases. V trimming: 3 bases; J trimming: 2 bases; junction bases outside the gene matches: 6. Germline V lookup: CDR1 MGHDK, CDR2 SYGVNS. This CDR3 has 16 residues. The CDR3 nucleotides read TGTGCCAGCAGTGAGCGACAGGGGGTATTCACAGATACGCAGTATTTT. Encoded protein: CASSERQGVFTDTQYF.

The rearrangement uses TRBV30 and TRBJ2-1; D not certain. In germline, CDR1 is GTSNPN, CDR2 SVGIG (reference sequence). The CDR3 is 15 residues long. V lost 0 bases to trimming and J lost 9 bases, with 18 bases between them. The CDR3 DNA follows: TGTGCCTGGAGTGTTCGAGTTGGACCAGGCGGTGAGCAGTTCTTC. Translated: CAWSVRVGPGGEQFF. Based on the CDR3 plus reference TRBV30 and TRBJ2-1, the full variable domain is SQTIHQWPATLVQPVGSPLSLECTVEGTSNPNLYWYRQAAGRGLQLLFYSVGIGQISSEVPQNLSASRPQDRQFILSSKKLLLSDSGFYLCAWSVRVGPGGEQFFGPGTRLTVL.

This clonotype was seen at least ten times. V and J are TRBV11-1 and TRBJ2-2; 7 bases line up with TRBD1. The CDR3 sequence is 17 residues long. V trimming: 5 bases; J trimming: 1 base; junction bases outside the gene matches: 10. Germline-derived CDR1 and CDR2 are SGHAT and FQDESV (reference sequence). The CDR3 loop reads CASSPTRTGLNTGELFF. CDR3 nucleotides: TGTGCCAGCAGCCCAACTAGGACAGGTCTGAACACCGGGGAGCTGTTTTTT.

This clonotype appeared many times. V and J are TRBV20-1 and TRBJ2-3; tentatively, D is TRBD2 (6 bases). Deletions cut 6 bases from V and 1 base from J, with 14 bases between. Germline V gene sequence: CDR1 DFQATT, CDR2 SNEGSKA (reference sequence). The CDR3 is 14 amino acids. The CDR3 is CSAQRSGGTDTQYF. The DNA of the CDR3 is TGCAGTGCCCAACGTAGCGGAGGCACAGATACGCAGTATTTT.

A single count supports this clonotype. This chain joins TRBV7-9 and TRBJ1-1; D gene unclear. V lost 5 bases and J lost 1, with 14 bases in between. The CDR3 runs 15 residues. Looked up from germline, CDR1 is SEHNR and CDR2 is FQNEAQ (reference sequence). CDR3 residues: CASSPPGRWNTEAFF. CDR3 in DNA: TGTGCCAGCAGCCCTCCGGGAAGATGGAACACTGAAGCTTTCTTT.

This clonotype has at least ten counts. The gene calls are TRBV20-1 and TRBJ1-1; D unresolved. The V end was cut by 6 bases, the J end by 3 bases, with 11 bases between. The CDR3 is made up of 12 amino acids. Germline V gene sequence: CDR1 DFQATT, CDR2 SNEGSKA (reference sequence). CDR3 region: CSARREHTEAFF. CDR3 nucleotides: TGCAGTGCCCGACGCGAGCACACTGAAGCTTTCTTT.

This clonotype was seen a handful of times. The chain recombines TRBV20-1 with TRBJ1-2, with 7 bases matching TRBD1. The CDR3 loop spans 14 amino acids. The V segment lost 2 bases and the J segment 0 bases; nucleotides outside the gene matches: 3. Looked up from germline, CDR1 is DFQATT and CDR2 is SNEGSKA (reference sequence). CDR3 residues: CSARPGGTNYGYTF. The CDR3 nucleotides are TGCAGTGCTAGACCAGGGGGTACTAACTATGGCTACACCTTC.

This clonotype came up many times. V gene TRBV14 combines with J gene TRBJ2-4; D is unclear. CDR1 is SGHDN and CDR2 is FVKESK in the germline V gene. CDR3 length equals 15 residues. The ends were cut back, 2 bases at V and 2 bases at J, with 10 bases in the middle. The CDR3 sequence: CASSQPDPPKNIQYF. Written as DNA, the CDR3 is TGTGCCAGCAGCCAACCGGACCCCCCCAAAAACATTCAGTACTTC.